These 2 T cell receptor beta chains share one sample of origin, sequenced in a study of cytomegalovirus exposure and HLA in healthy donors. Both 60 Vbeta primers and 13 Jbeta primers went into the PCR. Produced via immunoSEQ multiplex PCR; TCRdb's table is partial and in-frame only. The data contain approximately 89,000 clones, 85% of them singletons. Input material: PBMCs. These receptors were obtained from a man between 35 and 55 years old in good health and CMV-seropositive.

This clone was seen a single time. This chain uses TRBV30 with TRBJ1-6, with 7 nucleotides matching TRBD1. CDR1 and CDR2 (germline): GTSNPN, SVGIG (reference sequence). The CDR3 contains 15 residues. With 3 bases clipped from V and 8 bases from J, the junction kept 10 bases outside the gene matches. CDR3 nucleotides: TGTGCCTGGAGCGATTCCCAGGGGGATTATTCACCCCTCCACTTT. Its translation is CAWSDSQGDYSPLHF.

The genes are TRBV5-6 and TRBJ1-3, with 9 bases fitting TRBD1. The CDR3 loop spans 16 amino acids. Germline assignment: CDR1 SGHDT and CDR2 YYEEEE. V shed 4 bases and J 0 bases; nucleotides not matched to a gene: 5. The CDR3 is CASSIDRGTSGNTIYF. Written as DNA, the CDR3 is TGTGCCAGCAGCATTGACAGGGGGACCTCTGGAAACACCATATATTTT.